The sequence of this TCR beta chain was determined in a study of cytomegalovirus exposure and HLA in healthy donors. Looked up from germline, CDR1 is SGHAT and CDR2 is FQNNGV. V lost 7 bases and J lost 8; bases outside the gene matches: 8. The length of the CDR3 is 14 residues. Both 60 Vbeta primers and 13 Jbeta primers went into the PCR. TCRdb's table, derived via immunoSEQ multiplex PCR, lists solely in-frame clones and lacks some. This table holds some 66,000 clones, roughly 80% found once. Sequencing was carried out using PBMCs. This clonotype originated in a man aged 60 to 75 in good health and CMV-seropositive. The chain recombines TRBV11-2 with TRBJ2-1; 10 bases align to TRBD2. CDR3 in amino acids: CASMSLAGEHEQFF. In DNA form, the CDR3 reads TGTGCCAGCATGAGTCTAGCGGGAGAGCATGAGCAGTTCTTC.